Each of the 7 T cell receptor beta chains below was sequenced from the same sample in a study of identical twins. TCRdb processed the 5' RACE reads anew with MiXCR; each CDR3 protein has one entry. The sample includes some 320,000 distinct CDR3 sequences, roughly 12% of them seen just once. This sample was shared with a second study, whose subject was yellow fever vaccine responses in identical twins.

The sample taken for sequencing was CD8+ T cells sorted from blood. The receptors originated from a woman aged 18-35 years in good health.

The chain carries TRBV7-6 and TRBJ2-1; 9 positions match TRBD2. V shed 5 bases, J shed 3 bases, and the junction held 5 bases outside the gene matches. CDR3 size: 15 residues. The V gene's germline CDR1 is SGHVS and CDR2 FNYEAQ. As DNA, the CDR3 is TGTGCCAGCAGCCATAGCGGGAGTATCTACAATGAGCAGTTCTTC. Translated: CASSHSGSIYNEQFF.

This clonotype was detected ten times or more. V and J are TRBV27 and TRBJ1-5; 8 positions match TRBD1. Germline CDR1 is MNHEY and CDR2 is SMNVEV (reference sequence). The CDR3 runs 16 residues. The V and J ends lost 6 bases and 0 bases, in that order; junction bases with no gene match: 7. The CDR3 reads CASSPTGGYSNQPQHF. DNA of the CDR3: TGTGCCAGCAGCCCCACAGGGGGATATAGCAATCAGCCCCAGCATTTT.

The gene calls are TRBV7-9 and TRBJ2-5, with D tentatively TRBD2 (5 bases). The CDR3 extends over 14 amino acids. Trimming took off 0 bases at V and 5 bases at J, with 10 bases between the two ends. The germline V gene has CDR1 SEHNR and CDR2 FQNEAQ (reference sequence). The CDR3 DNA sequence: TGTGCCAGCAGCTTAGCGGGGAGACGGGAGACCCAGTACTTC. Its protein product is CASSLAGRRETQYF.

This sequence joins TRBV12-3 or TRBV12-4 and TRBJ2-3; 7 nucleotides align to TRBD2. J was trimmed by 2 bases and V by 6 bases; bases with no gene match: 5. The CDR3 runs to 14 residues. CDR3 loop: CASSWGGPTDTQYF. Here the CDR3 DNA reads TGTGCCAGCAGCTGGGGGGGACCCACAGATACGCAGTATTTT.

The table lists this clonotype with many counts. CDR3 sequence reads: CASSVDLSAAEQFF. The CDR3 nucleotides are TGTGCCAGCAGCGTAGATCTATCGGCGGCTGAGCAGTTCTTC. The rearrangement uses TRBV9 and TRBJ2-1; D ambiguous. Germline assignment: CDR1 SGDLS and CDR2 YYNGEE. Trimming removed 0 bases at V and 9 bases at J, with 13 bases between. This CDR3 has 14 amino acids.

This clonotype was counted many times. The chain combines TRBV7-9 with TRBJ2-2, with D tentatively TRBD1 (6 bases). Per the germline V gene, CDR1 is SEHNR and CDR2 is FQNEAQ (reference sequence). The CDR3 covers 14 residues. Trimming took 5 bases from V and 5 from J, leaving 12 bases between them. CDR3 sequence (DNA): TGTGCCAGCAGCCCGCCAGGGGTTACCGGGGAGCTGTTTTTT. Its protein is CASSPPGVTGELFF.

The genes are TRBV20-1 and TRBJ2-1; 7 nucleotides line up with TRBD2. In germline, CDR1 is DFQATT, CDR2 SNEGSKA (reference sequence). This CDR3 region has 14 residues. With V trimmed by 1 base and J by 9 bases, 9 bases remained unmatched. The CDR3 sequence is CSARGAGAGVEQFF. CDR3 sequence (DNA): TGCAGTGCTAGAGGGGCCGGCGCGGGAGTTGAGCAGTTCTTC.